Presented here are 7 T cell receptor beta chains from one specimen sequenced in a study of blood T cell repertoires in COVID-19. Repertoires were generated with immunoSEQ multiplex PCR, while TCRdb's copy carries only in-frame clones and drops some. This table holds around 85,000 clones, 90% found once. Sequencing was done on a sample of peripheral blood. The receptor source for this set is a woman at least 80 years old with active or convalescent COVID-19.

The V and J genes are TRBV11-2 and TRBJ1-2; D unclear. Germline CDR1 is SGHAT and CDR2 is FQNNGV. The CDR3 has 14 amino acids. Trimming took off 8 bases at V and 2 bases at J, with 15 bases between the two ends. Here the CDR3 DNA reads TGTGCCAGCGCCAGAGGAGGATACAACTATGGCTACACCTTC. This gives the protein CASARGGYNYGYTF. Filled out from reference TRBV11-2 and TRBJ1-2, the complete variable domain reads EAGVAQSPRYKIIEKRQSVAFWCNPISGHATLYWYQQILGQGPKLLIQFQNNGVVDDSQLPKDRFSAERLKGVDSTLKIQPAKLEDSAVYLCASARGGYNYGYTFGSGTRLTVV.

In this sample, this clone turned up once. The rearrangement uses TRBV7-2 and TRBJ1-2; D is uncertain. Germline CDR1 is SGHTA and CDR2 is FQGNSA. Between the trimmed V and J ends, which lost 4 bases and 5 bases, there was a span of 5 bases. This CDR3 has 11 residues. The CDR3 nucleotides read TGTGCCAGCAGCTCGAGGTATGGCTACACCTTC. It specifies CASSSRYGYTF.

The CDR3, as DNA: TGTGCCAGCAGCTCTGGACAGGGGATAGGCGAGCAGTACTTC. This sequence encodes CASSSGQGIGEQYF. V gene TRBV5-4 combines with J gene TRBJ2-7; 9 bases are shared with TRBD1. The CDR3 covers 14 residues. V shed 3 bases, J shed 6 bases, and the junction held 7 bases outside the gene matches. Germline V gene data show CDR1 as SGHNT and CDR2 as YYREEE (reference sequence).

The genes are TRBV9 and TRBJ2-3, with 9 bases fitting TRBD1. The CDR3 is made up of 16 amino acids. CDR1 and CDR2 (germline): SGDLS, YYNGEE. V dropped 3 bases and J dropped 0; count of bases not matched to a gene: 5. CDR3 sequence reads: CASSATGTGSTDTQYF. The DNA for the CDR3 is TGTGCCAGCAGCGCCACCGGGACAGGGAGCACAGATACGCAGTATTTT. Complete variable domain (other parts from reference TRBV9 and TRBJ2-3): DSGVTQTPKHLITATGQRVTLRCSPRSGDLSVYWYQQSLDQGLQFLIQYYNGEERAKGNILERFSAQQFPDLHSELNLSSLELGDSALYFCASSATGTGSTDTQYFGPGTRLTVL.

CDR3 nucleotides: TGTGCCAGCAGCTTATCTGCCGGGAGGGCCGCTGATACGCAGTATTTT. The encoded protein is CASSLSAGRAADTQYF. This rearrangement joins TRBV7-2 to TRBJ2-3; 8 nucleotides line up with TRBD2. This CDR3 region has 16 residues. Trimming removed 2 bases from V and 6 bases from J; junction bases left unmatched: 10. Germline assignment: CDR1 SGHTA and CDR2 FQGNSA. The complete variable domain, with remaining parts taken from reference TRBV7-2 and TRBJ2-3, reads GAGVSQSPSNKVTEKGKDVELRCDPISGHTALYWYRQSLGQGLEFLIYFQGNSAPDKSGLPSDRFSAERTGGSVSTLTIQRTQQEDSAVYLCASSLSAGRAADTQYFGPGTRLTVL.

J is TRBJ1-3 and V is TRBV28, with unresolved D. V was clipped by 6 bases and J by 2 bases, with 11 bases between them. Germline lookup yields CDR1 MDHEN and CDR2 SYDVKM. CDR3 size: 14 residues. This chain's CDR3 is CASSPQLTGNTIYF. The CDR3 region has the DNA TGTGCCAGCAGCCCACAGTTAACTGGAAACACCATATATTTT.

V usage is TRBV7-2 and J usage is TRBJ2-3, with a tentative D call TRBD2 (7 bases). The CDR3 length is 14 residues. Germline CDR1 SGHTA, CDR2 FQGNSA. The ends were cut back, 7 bases at V and 1 base at J, with 12 bases in the middle. CDR3 nucleotides: TGTGCCAGCAATCGGGGGGCCGGCACAGATACGCAGTATTTT. Translated: CASNRGAGTDTQYF. The whole variable domain, remainder taken from reference TRBV7-2 and TRBJ2-3, is GAGVSQSPSNKVTEKGKDVELRCDPISGHTALYWYRQSLGQGLEFLIYFQGNSAPDKSGLPSDRFSAERTGGSVSTLTIQRTQQEDSAVYLCASNRGAGTDTQYFGPGTRLTVL.